Listed here is a single TCR beta chain. Its antigen is currently unknown. This entry is derived from a study of beta chain features in type 1 diabetes. The CDR3 totals 18 residues. Germline CDR1 and CDR2: LNHNV and YYDKDF (reference sequence). V shed 0 bases, J shed 6 bases, and the junction held 14 bases outside the gene matches. Broader study findings: For Type 1 diabetes patients, all four CD4+ subsets carried TCRB CDR3s that were moderately but significantly shorter.

Since all of the isolated RNA was reverse transcribed, expressed TCRB transcripts were what got sequenced. Generated by immunoSEQ multiplex PCR, the TCRdb table keeps only in-frame clones and is missing some. The sample holds more than 150,000 clones; approximately 9.1% are singletons and the top ten take approximately 0.7%. The sequenced sample was central memory CD4+ T cells from blood. This sequence joins TRBV15 and TRBJ2-5, with TRBD2 matching over 9 bases. The receptor was isolated from a woman under 40 with type 1 diabetes. The CDR3 DNA reads TGTGCCACCAGCAGAGATATCGGGATAGCGGGAGTAACGAAGACCCAGTACTTC. Translation gives CATSRDIGIAGVTKTQYF.